Below, one T cell receptor beta chain is given with its context. This CDR3 region has 14 residues. Trimming removed 5 bases at V and 4 bases at J, with 15 bases between. CDR1 SEHNR and CDR2 FQNEAQ come from the germline V gene (reference sequence). This sample was included in a study of shared clonotypes between healthy human individuals. Generated by immunoSEQ multiplex PCR, the TCRdb table keeps only in-frame clones and is missing some. The sample includes 1.6 million or so clones, roughly 96% of them seen just once. The chain is built from TRBV7-9 and TRBJ2-7, with TRBD2 as a possible D gene (6 bases). This clonotype was sampled from a man aged 25-45 years in good health. The specimen was naive CD4+ T cells sorted from blood. Sample subset: CD45RA+ positively selected. The CDR3 region has the DNA TGTGCCAGCAGCCCGCCCGTACTAGCTTACGAGCAGTACTTC. It is translated as CASSPPVLAYEQYF.